The text below deals with one T cell receptor beta chain. The antigen is undetermined. MiXCR, applied by TCRdb to the multiplex PCR reads, yields one record per CDR3 protein. The table lists about 500 distinct CDR3 sequences, approximately 20% of them singletons. General study points: Tumor-infiltrating Treg TCR alpha and beta sequences overlapped most with tumor naive CD4+ T cells, then blood naive.

Tregs were sorted as CD4+CD25+CD127-/low cells. The sequencing input was tumor-infiltrating Tregs sorted from the breast tumor. This TCR was sampled from a female donor with breast cancer.

The CDR3 region has the DNA TGTGCCAGCAGTCGAGCACGATATGGCTACACCTTC. Translation gives CASSRARYGYTF. This sequence joins TRBV12-3 or TRBV12-4 and TRBJ1-2; D call uncertain. This CDR3 has 12 amino acids. V was clipped by 5 bases and J by 5 bases, with 9 bases between them.